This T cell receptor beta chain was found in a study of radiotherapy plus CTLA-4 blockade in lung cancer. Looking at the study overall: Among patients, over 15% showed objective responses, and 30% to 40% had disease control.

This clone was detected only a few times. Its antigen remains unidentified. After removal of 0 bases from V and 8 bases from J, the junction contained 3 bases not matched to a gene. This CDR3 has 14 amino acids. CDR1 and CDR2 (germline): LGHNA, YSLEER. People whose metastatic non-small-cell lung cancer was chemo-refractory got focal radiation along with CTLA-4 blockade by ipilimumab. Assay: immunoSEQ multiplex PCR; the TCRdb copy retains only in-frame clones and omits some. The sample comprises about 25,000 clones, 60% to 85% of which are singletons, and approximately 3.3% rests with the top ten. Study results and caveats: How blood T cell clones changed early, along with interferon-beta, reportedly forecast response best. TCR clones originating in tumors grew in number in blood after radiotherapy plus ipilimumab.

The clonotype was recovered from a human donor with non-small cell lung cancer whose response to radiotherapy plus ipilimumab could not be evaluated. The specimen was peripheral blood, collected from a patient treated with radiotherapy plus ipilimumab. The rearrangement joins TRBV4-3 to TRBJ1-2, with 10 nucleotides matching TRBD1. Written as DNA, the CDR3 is TGCGCCAGCAGCCAAGAGGGGGACAGGGGAGGCTACACCTTC. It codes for CASSQEGDRGGYTF.